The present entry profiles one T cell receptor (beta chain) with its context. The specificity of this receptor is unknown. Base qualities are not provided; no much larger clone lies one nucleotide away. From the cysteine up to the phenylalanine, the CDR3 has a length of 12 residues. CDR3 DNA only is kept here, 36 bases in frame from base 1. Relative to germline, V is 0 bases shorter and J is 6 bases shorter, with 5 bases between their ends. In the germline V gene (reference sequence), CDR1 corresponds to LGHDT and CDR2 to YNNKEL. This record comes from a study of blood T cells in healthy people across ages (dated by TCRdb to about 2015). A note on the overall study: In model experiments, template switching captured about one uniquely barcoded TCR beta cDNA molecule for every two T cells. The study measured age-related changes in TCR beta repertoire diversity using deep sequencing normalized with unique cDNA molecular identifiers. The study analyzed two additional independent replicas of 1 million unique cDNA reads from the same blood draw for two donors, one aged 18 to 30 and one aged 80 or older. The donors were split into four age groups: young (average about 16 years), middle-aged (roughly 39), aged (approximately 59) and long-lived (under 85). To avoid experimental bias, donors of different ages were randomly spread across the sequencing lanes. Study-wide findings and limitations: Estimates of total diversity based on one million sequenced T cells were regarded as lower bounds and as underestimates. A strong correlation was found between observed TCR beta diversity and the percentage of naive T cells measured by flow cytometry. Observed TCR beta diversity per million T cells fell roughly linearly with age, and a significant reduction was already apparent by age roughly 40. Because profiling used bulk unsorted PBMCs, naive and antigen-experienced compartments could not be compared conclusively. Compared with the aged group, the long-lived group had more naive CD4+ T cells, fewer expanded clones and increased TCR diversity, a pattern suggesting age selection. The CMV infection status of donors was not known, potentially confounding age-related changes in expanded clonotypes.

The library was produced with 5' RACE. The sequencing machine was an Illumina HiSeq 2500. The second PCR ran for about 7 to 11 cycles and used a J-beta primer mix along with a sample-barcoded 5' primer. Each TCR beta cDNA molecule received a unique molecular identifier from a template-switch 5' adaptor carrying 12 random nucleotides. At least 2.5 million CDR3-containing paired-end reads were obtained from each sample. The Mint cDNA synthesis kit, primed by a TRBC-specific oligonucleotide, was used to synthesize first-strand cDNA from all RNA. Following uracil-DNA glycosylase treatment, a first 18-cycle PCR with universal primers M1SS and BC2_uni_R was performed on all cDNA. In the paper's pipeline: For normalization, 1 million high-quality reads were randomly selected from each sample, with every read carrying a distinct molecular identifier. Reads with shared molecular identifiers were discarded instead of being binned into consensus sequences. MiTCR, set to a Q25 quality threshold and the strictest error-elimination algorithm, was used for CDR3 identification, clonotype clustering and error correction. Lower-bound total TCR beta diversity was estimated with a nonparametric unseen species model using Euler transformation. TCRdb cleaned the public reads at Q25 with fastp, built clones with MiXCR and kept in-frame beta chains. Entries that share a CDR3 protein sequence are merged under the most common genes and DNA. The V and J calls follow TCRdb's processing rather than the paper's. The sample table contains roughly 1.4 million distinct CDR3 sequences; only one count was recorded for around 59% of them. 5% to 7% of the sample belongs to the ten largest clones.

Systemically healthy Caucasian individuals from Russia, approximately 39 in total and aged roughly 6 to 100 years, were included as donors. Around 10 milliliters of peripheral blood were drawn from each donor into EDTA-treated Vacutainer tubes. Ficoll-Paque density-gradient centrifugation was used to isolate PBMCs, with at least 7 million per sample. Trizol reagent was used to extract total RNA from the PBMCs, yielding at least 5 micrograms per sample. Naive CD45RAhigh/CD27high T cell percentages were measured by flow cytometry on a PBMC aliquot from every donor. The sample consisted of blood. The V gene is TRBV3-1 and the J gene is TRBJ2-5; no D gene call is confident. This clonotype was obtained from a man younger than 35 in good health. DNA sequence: TGTGCCAGCAGCCAAGATACGCAGACCCAGTACTTC. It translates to CASSQDTQTQYF.